These 27 T cell receptor beta chains originate from one sample sequenced in a study of neurological immune-mediated disorders. TCRdb reprocessed the 5' RACE reads via MiXCR and lists one record per CDR3 protein. This repertoire shows around 64,000 distinct CDR3 sequences, about 3% found once; its top ten account for 5.2%. Sample: PBMCs. The receptors originated from a woman in her forties or fifties with multiple sclerosis.

The chain links TRBV6-2 or TRBV6-3 to TRBJ1-5; tentatively, D is TRBD1 (5 bases). The length of the CDR3 is 14 residues. Trimming pared 7 bases from V and 6 bases from J, leaving 16 bases between. Germline CDR1 reads MNHEY; CDR2 reads SVGEGT. Here the CDR3 DNA reads TGTGCCAGCATCCCATCTCGGGGGAGTCAGCCCCAGCATTTT. As protein: CASIPSRGSQPQHF.

This clonotype showed up many times. This chain links TRBV7-9 with TRBJ2-5, with 11 nucleotides matching TRBD2. Per the germline V gene, CDR1 is SEHNR and CDR2 is FQNEAQ (reference sequence). This CDR3 contains 17 residues. J was trimmed by 4 bases and V by 5 bases; bases with no gene match: 12. CDR3 bases: TGTGCCAGCAGCCGTGGACTAGCGGGCCCCAGGGGAGAGACCCAGTACTTC. It codes for CASSRGLAGPRGETQYF.

This clonotype was seen at least ten times. This chain links TRBV20-1 with TRBJ2-7; D may be TRBD1 or TRBD2 (7 bases each). This CDR3 comprises 16 residues. Germline CDR1 DFQATT, CDR2 SNEGSKA (reference sequence). The V and J ends lost 0 bases and 2 bases respectively, with 17 bases between them. This CDR3 is CSARDLSRGGTYEQYV. The CDR3 DNA sequence: TGCAGTGCTAGAGATCTGAGCAGGGGGGGAACCTACGAGCAGTACGTC.

This clonotype was seen at least ten times. The chain is built from TRBV10-3 and TRBJ2-7; TRBD1 matches at 9 bases. The length of the CDR3 is 14 residues. V lost 6 bases, J lost 2 bases, and 5 bases stayed unmatched. The germline V gene encodes CDR1 ENHRY and CDR2 SYGVKD. The CDR3 DNA follows: TGTGCCATCAGGCGGACAGGGGAACCCTACGAGCAGTACTTC. It yields the protein CAIRRTGEPYEQYF.

The V call is TRBV5-1, the J call TRBJ1-2, with D unclear. Germline V gives CDR1 SGHRS, CDR2 YFSETQ. The CDR3 loop spans 13 amino acids. V lost 4 bases to trimming and J lost 6 bases, with 13 bases between them. In nucleotides, the CDR3 is TGCGCCAGCAGCCTTCCGGTGGGTGATGGCTACACCTTC. It yields the protein CASSLPVGDGYTF.

This clonotype has at least ten counts. V usage is TRBV19 and J usage is TRBJ2-2; D is ambiguous. Germline V lookup: CDR1 LNHDA, CDR2 SQIVND (reference sequence). The V end lost 1 base, the J end lost 4 bases, and 7 bases lay between the germline ends. The CDR3 loop spans 14 amino acids. DNA for the CDR3: TGTGCCAGTAGTATAGGTCAGGTCACCGGGGAGCTGTTTTTT. Amino acids: CASSIGQVTGELFF.

This clonotype was counted many times. The chain couples TRBV20-1 to TRBJ2-3, with D unresolved. Germline CDR1 and CDR2: DFQATT and SNEGSKA (reference sequence). This CDR3 is 13 amino acids long. V lost 0 bases and J 6 bases, leaving 10 bases between the germline ends. CDR3 DNA: TGCAGTGCTAGAGATCCGTCGAGCGATACGCAGTATTTT. It specifies CSARDPSSDTQYF.

This clonotype appeared many times. The chain combines TRBV20-1 with TRBJ1-5; TRBD1 agrees at 8 bases. The CDR3 is 14 residues long. The junction had 8 bases not matched to a gene; V was cut back by 6 bases and J by 4 bases. CDR1 is DFQATT and CDR2 is SNEGSKA in the germline V gene (reference sequence). The CDR3 loop is CSAWTGRENQPQHF. The CDR3 DNA reads TGCAGTGCCTGGACAGGGCGGGAGAATCAGCCCCAGCATTTT.

This clonotype was recorded at least ten times. The V and J genes are TRBV5-1 and TRBJ2-1; tentative D call: TRBD2 (6 bases). V was trimmed by 0 bases and J by 8 bases, leaving 15 bases between them. The germline V gene has CDR1 SGHRS and CDR2 YFSETQ. The CDR3 has 15 residues. The CDR3 DNA sequence: TGCGCCAGCAGCTTGGATGGACTACCTTCCGATGAGCAGTTCTTC. Translated: CASSLDGLPSDEQFF.

This clonotype has ten or more counts. The V call is TRBV28, the J call TRBJ2-1; 9 bases are shared with TRBD1. This CDR3 has 13 amino acids. Germline CDR1 is MDHEN and CDR2 is SYDVKM. V lost 10 bases to trimming and J lost 7 bases; unmatched junction nucleotides: 8. This chain's CDR3 is CATKTGGFNEQFF. The CDR3 DNA reads TGTGCCACCAAGACAGGGGGTTTTAATGAGCAGTTCTTC.

This clonotype was seen ten or more times. The chain joins TRBV20-1 to TRBJ2-3, with no clear D. This CDR3 comprises 14 residues. The ends were cut back, 3 bases at V and 6 bases at J, with 16 bases in the middle. Germline V CDR1 and CDR2: DFQATT, SNEGSKA (reference sequence). CDR3 residues: CSASTRVHSDTQYF. CDR3 bases: TGCAGTGCTAGCACCCGGGTTCATTCGGATACGCAGTATTTT.

This clonotype was counted at least ten times. The chain combines TRBV5-6 with TRBJ2-3; 7 nucleotides agree with TRBD2. This CDR3 has 14 residues. V trimming: 4 bases; J trimming: 4 bases; junction bases outside the gene matches: 6. The germline V gene encodes CDR1 SGHDT and CDR2 YYEEEE. The chain's CDR3 is CASSDVGRSDTQYF. In DNA, the CDR3 is TGTGCCAGCAGCGACGTCGGGAGGTCAGATACGCAGTATTTT.

This clonotype was detected many times. The rearrangement links TRBV6-2 or TRBV6-3 to TRBJ1-2; D is possibly TRBD1 (5 bases). Germline lookup yields CDR1 MNHEY and CDR2 SVGEGT. This CDR3 is 13 amino acids long. V lost 10 bases and J 4 bases, leaving 16 bases between the germline ends. CDR3 sequence (DNA): TGTGCCACCCAGGGATACAGCACCTATGGCTACACCTTC. Translated, it gives CATQGYSTYGYTF.

This clonotype was counted at least ten times. This chain joins TRBV9 and TRBJ1-1; perhaps TRBD1 as D (5 bases). Looked up from germline, CDR1 is SGDLS and CDR2 is YYNGEE. V lost 4 bases, J lost 7 bases, and 20 bases lay in between. The CDR3 is 15 residues long. CDR3 bases: TGTGCCAGCAGCCCTCACAGCCCTGGGGGAAATGAAGCTTTCTTT. This encodes CASSPHSPGGNEAFF.

At least ten counts were recorded for this clonotype. V is TRBV20-1 and J is TRBJ2-3; 10 bases fit TRBD2. The CDR3 is 15 residues long. V shed 3 bases, J shed 5 bases, and the junction held 8 bases outside the gene matches. Germline V gene lookup returns CDR1 DFQATT and CDR2 SNEGSKA (reference sequence). CDR3 nucleotide sequence: TGCAGTGCTAGTGCAGCGGGAGGGGAAGGAGATACGCAGTATTTT. Residues: CSASAAGGEGDTQYF.

This clonotype was observed many times. The rearrangement links TRBV5-1 to TRBJ2-3; 10 bases map to TRBD2. V gave up 4 bases and J gave up 6 bases; unmatched junction bases: 5. The CDR3 loop spans 14 amino acids. The germline CDR1 and CDR2 sequences are SGHRS and YFSETQ. The CDR3 nucleotides are TGCGCCAGCAGCCCGGGACTAGCGATGGATACGCAGTATTTT. Encoded protein: CASSPGLAMDTQYF.

There are many counts of this clonotype. V is TRBV2 and J is TRBJ2-3; 9 positions match TRBD2. Germline-derived CDR1 and CDR2 are SNHLY and FYNNEI. V lost 2 bases to trimming and J lost 5 bases; unmatched junction nucleotides: 5. The CDR3 totals 15 residues. This chain's CDR3 is CASSELLAGVDTQYF. CDR3 bases: TGTGCCAGCAGTGAATTATTAGCGGGAGTAGATACGCAGTATTTT. The full variable domain, completed using reference TRBV2 and TRBJ2-3, is EPEVTQTPSHQVTQMGQEVILRCVPISNHLYFYWYRQILGQKVEFLVSFYNNEISEKSEIFDDQFSVERPDGSNFTLKIRSTKLEDSAMYFCASSELLAGVDTQYFGPGTRLTVL.

This clonotype has at least ten counts. The chain uses TRBV3-1 and TRBJ2-7; D ambiguous. This CDR3 comprises 13 residues. CDR1 and CDR2 (germline): LGHDT, YNNKEL (reference sequence). V dropped 4 bases and J dropped 0 bases, with 7 bases sitting between them. For the CDR3, the DNA is TGTGCCAGCAGCCGAAGGGCCTCCTACGAGCAGTACTTC. Translation gives CASSRRASYEQYF.

This clonotype was found many times. The chain carries TRBV2 and TRBJ2-1, with 8 nucleotides matching TRBD2. V lost 1 base and J lost 3; bases outside the gene matches: 2. Germline CDR1 SNHLY, CDR2 FYNNEI. The CDR3 loop spans 15 amino acids. The CDR3 DNA follows: TGTGCCAGCAGTGAAGGGCTAGCGGGCTACAATGAGCAGTTCTTC. It is translated as CASSEGLAGYNEQFF.

There are many counts of this clonotype. The chain carries TRBV5-1 and TRBJ2-1; D might be TRBD1 (5 bases). The length of the CDR3 is 15 residues. Germline V gene lookup returns CDR1 SGHRS and CDR2 YFSETQ. Trimming removed 6 bases from V and 5 bases from J, with 18 bases in between. CDR3 coding DNA: TGCGCCAGCAAGGGGCTAGTCGGACGTCACAATGAGCAGTTCTTC. This encodes CASKGLVGRHNEQFF.

In this sample, this clonotype turned up many times. This chain joins TRBV5-1 and TRBJ2-1, with TRBD2 matching 11 bases. This CDR3 comprises 16 residues. Trimming removed 0 bases from V and 9 bases from J; junction bases left unmatched: 8. Germline V CDR1 and CDR2: SGHRS, YFSETQ. The CDR3: CASSLVASGGSGEQFF. The CDR3 DNA is TGCGCCAGCAGCTTGGTAGCTAGCGGGGGGTCCGGTGAGCAGTTCTTC.

This clonotype was detected ten times or more. This chain uses TRBV29-1 with TRBJ1-2; TRBD1 agrees at 7 bases. This CDR3 has 16 residues. V shed 7 bases, J shed 4 bases, and the junction held 18 bases outside the gene matches. The germline gives CDR1 SQVTM, CDR2 ANQGSEA. CDR3 sequence: CSAPKTVAGQPYGYTF. The CDR3 DNA sequence: TGCAGCGCTCCGAAGACGGTGGCGGGACAGCCCTATGGCTACACCTTC. Full variable domain (outside the CDR3, taken from reference TRBV29-1 and TRBJ1-2): SAVISQKPSRDICQRGTSLTIQCQVDSQVTMMFWYRQQPGQSLTLIATANQGSEATYESGFVIDKFPISRPNLTFSTLTVSNMSPEDSSIYLCSAPKTVAGQPYGYTFGSGTRLTVV.

This clonotype was seen at least ten times. The CDR3, as DNA: TGTGCCAGCATTGAAAGCGGGAGGGCCCCCACCGGGGAGCTGTTTTTT. Translation: CASIESGRAPTGELFF. This sequence joins TRBV12-3 or TRBV12-4 and TRBJ2-2; 10 bases are shared with TRBD2. CDR3 length: 16 amino acids. V gave up 7 bases and J gave up 4 bases; unmatched junction bases: 9.

The sample holds many counts of this clonotype. The genes are TRBV18 and TRBJ2-4; perhaps D is TRBD1 or TRBD2 (5 bases each). The CDR3 length is 12 residues. Germline values: CDR1 KGHSH, CDR2 LQKENI. Deletions cut 3 bases from V and 12 bases from J, with 12 bases between. Here the CDR3 reads CASSPTGGTQYF. CDR3 sequence (DNA): TGTGCCAGCTCACCTACGGGTGGGACTCAGTACTTC. Looking up the rest from reference TRBV18 and TRBJ2-4 gives the full variable domain: NAGVMQNPRHLVRRRGQEARLRCSPMKGHSHVYWYRQLPEEGLKFMVYLQKENIIDESGMPKERFSAEFPKEGPSILRIQQVVRGDSAAYFCASSPTGGTQYFGAGTRLSVL.

This clonotype was recorded at least ten times. The rearrangement uses TRBV6-6 and TRBJ1-6, with D hard to call. The CDR3 is 17 amino acids. V was clipped by 4 bases and J by 5 bases, with 18 bases between them. The germline gives CDR1 MNHNY, CDR2 SVGAGI (reference sequence). In DNA form, the CDR3 reads TGTGCCAGCAGTTTAGTGTTCGGGTCCGGGAATAATTCACCCCTCCACTTT. Protein: CASSLVFGSGNNSPLHF.

This clonotype was picked up a small number of times. The chain combines TRBV18 with TRBJ1-1; tentatively, D is TRBD1 (5 bases). Germline-derived CDR1 and CDR2 are KGHSH and LQKENI. Between the trimmed V and J ends, which lost 4 bases and 1 base, there was a span of 13 bases. The CDR3 extends over 15 amino acids. This chain's CDR3 is CASSLHPGKNTEAFF. The CDR3 DNA reads TGTGCCAGCTCACTACATCCAGGGAAGAACACTGAAGCTTTCTTT.

Many counts were recorded for this clonotype. The genes are TRBV20-1 and TRBJ1-6; possible D gene TRBD1, 5 bases. The CDR3 is 16 amino acids. V lost 5 bases and J lost 2, with 16 bases in between. Per the germline V gene, CDR1 is DFQATT and CDR2 is SNEGSKA (reference sequence). In DNA, the CDR3 is TGCAGTGCTTCCCTCGGGGGATGGGCCTATAATTCACCCCTCCACTTT. It is translated as CSASLGGWAYNSPLHF.